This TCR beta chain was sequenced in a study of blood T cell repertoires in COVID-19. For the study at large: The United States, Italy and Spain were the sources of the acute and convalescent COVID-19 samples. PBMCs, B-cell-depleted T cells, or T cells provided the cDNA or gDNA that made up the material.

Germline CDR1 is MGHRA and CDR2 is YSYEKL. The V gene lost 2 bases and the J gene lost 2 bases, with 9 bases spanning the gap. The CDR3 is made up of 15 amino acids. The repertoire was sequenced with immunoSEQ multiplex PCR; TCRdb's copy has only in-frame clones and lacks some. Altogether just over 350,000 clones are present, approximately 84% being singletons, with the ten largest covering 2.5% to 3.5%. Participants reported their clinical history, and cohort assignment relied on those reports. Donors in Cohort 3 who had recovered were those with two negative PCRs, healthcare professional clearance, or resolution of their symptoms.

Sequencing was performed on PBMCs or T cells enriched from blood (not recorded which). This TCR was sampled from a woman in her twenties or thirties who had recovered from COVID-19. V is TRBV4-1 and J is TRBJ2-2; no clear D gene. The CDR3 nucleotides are TGCGCCAGCAGCCAACCCAGGCCTAACACCGGGGAGCTGTTTTTT. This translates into CASSQPRPNTGELFF.